This record covers a single TCR beta chain. What it recognizes is unknown. The CDR3 sequence is 17 residues long. Looked up from germline, CDR1 is SGHRS and CDR2 is YFSETQ. V gave up 2 bases and J gave up 6 bases, with 21 bases separating them. This sample is part of a study of siplizumab effects on memory and regulatory T cells. Clones were read by immunoSEQ multiplex PCR, and TCRdb kept only the in-frame ones, dropping some. The sample shows 80,000 to 130,000 clones, 94% of them seen only once. Study findings and constraints: Major contributors to the alloresponse seemed to be naive T cells, which also appeared more diverse than memory cells.

The sequenced sample was Tregs sorted from blood. This receptor was identified in a human donor in good health. The gene calls are TRBV5-1 and TRBJ2-1; D perhaps matches TRBD2 (5 bases). The CDR3 loop is CASSFNLRPTRLNEQFF. The CDR3, as DNA: TGCGCCAGCAGCTTTAATCTGCGGCCCACTAGACTCAATGAGCAGTTCTTC.